The T cell receptor (beta chain) under discussion was sequenced for a study of T-cell memory formation after mild COVID-19. Study results and caveats: Nothing showed for sure that second-wave clones peaking on day 37 were SARS-CoV-2 specific.

From the 5' RACE reads, TCRdb called clonotypes with MiXCR, one entry per CDR3 protein. The top ten clones hold about 12% of a sample with fewer than 500,000 distinct CDR3 sequences, around 25% of them seen once. To note about this clonotype: Its antigen is still unknown.

Germline V gene data show CDR1 as SGHAT and CDR2 as FQDESV (reference sequence). This CDR3 has 16 amino acids. The V segment lost 4 bases and the J segment 4 bases; nucleotides outside the gene matches: 5. The specimen sequenced was PBMCs or a T cell subset sorted from them (not recorded which). The receptor was isolated from an adult woman who had mild COVID-19 (a few samples of this study predate the infection). Cell type and time point are not known. V is TRBV11-1 and J is TRBJ2-3; 13 positions agree with TRBD2. The CDR3 DNA reads TGTGCCAGCAGCTCCGGACTAGCGGGAGTGGCAGATACGCAGTATTTT. Its protein is CASSSGLAGVADTQYF.